This T cell receptor (beta chain) originates from a study of blood T cells in healthy people across ages. Whole-study context: Every two T cells gave about one barcoded beta molecule via template switching. Findings and caveats of the study: The unknown donor CMV status may have confounded expanded clonotype changes.

Looked up from germline, CDR1 is DFQATT and CDR2 is SNEGSKA (reference sequence). Trimming took 3 bases from V and 3 from J, leaving 30 bases between them. This CDR3 is built from 20 residues. Notes on this clonotype: The target antigen is unknown.

PBMCs, at least 7 million per sample, were isolated. With a J-beta primer mix and a sample-barcoded 5' primer, a second PCR ran about 7 to 12 cycles. TCRdb called the 5' RACE reads again in MiXCR, with one record for every CDR3 protein. The sample includes some 900,000 distinct CDR3 sequences, under 50% seen only once; the top ten take around 15%. The clonotype originates from a man aged 25 to 45 in good health. This sequence joins TRBV20-1 and TRBJ2-1; no definite D call. The sequenced material came from blood. Here the CDR3 DNA reads TGCAGTGCTAGCGCTGAACTTAGGAGTGGGGTACGAGAGAACTACAATGAGCAGTTCTTC. Translated, it gives CSASAELRSGVRENYNEQFF.